This T cell receptor (beta chain) emerged from a study of sequential checkpoint blockade in melanoma. Looking at the study overall: Randomization was 1:1 between first-line nivolumab→ipilimumab and ipilimumab→nivolumab.

Treatment described: randomized to nivolumab then ipilimumab (arm A) or the reverse (arm B). None of the patients previously received DNA-damaging chemotherapy. In germline, CDR1 is PRHDT, CDR2 FYEKMQ (reference sequence). The V segment lost 6 bases and the J segment 0 bases; nucleotides outside the gene matches: 2. The CDR3 is 13 residues long. TCRdb's table, derived via immunoSEQ multiplex PCR, lists solely in-frame clones and lacks some. The repertoire includes some 30,000 clones, 82% of them detected once, and 15% to 20% sits in the top ten. This clone was counted between two and nine times. The TCR comes from a human donor with melanoma. Material: CD8+ T cells sorted from blood (inferred from file names), obtained from a patient given nivolumab and ipilimumab in sequence. V and J are TRBV13 and TRBJ2-7; TRBD1 matches 7 bases. Here the CDR3 reads CASRRDSSYEQYF. CDR3 DNA sequence: TGTGCCAGCAGACGGGACAGCTCCTACGAGCAGTACTTC.